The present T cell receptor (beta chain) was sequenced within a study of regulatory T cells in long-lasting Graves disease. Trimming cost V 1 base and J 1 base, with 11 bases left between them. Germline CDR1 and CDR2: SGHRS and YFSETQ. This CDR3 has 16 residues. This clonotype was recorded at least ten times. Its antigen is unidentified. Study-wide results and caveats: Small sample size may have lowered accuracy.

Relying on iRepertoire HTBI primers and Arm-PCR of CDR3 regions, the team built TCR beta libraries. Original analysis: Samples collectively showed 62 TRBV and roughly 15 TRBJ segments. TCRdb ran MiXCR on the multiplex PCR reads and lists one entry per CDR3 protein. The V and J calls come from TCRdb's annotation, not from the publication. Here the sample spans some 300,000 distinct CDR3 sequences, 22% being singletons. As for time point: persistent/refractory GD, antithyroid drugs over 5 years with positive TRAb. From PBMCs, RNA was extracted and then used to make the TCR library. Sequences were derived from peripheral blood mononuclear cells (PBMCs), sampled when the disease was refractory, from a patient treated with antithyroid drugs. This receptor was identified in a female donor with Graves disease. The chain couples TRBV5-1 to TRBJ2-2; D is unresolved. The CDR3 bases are TGCGCCAGCAGCTTGAGCCCTACGCTGAACACCGGGGAGCTGTTTTTT. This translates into CASSLSPTLNTGELFF.